This TCR beta chain emerged from a study of siplizumab effects on memory and regulatory T cells. Sequenced by immunoSEQ multiplex PCR; TCRdb stores in-frame clones only, minus some. The sample has some 100,000 clones, around 93% seen once. Turning to this clone: The antigen remains unidentified.

Study outcomes and limitations: Siplizumab, the agent tested, significantly reduced alloreactive sequences traceable to unstimulated CD4+ memory cells.

Germline values: CDR1 MNHEY, CDR2 SMNVEV (reference sequence). Germline trimming cut 5 bases from V and 4 bases from J; bases unmatched to any gene: 7. CDR3 length: 14 amino acids. This sequence was found in a human donor in good health. This rearrangement joins TRBV27 to TRBJ2-7; the match to TRBD1 covers 8 bases. Input material: non-Treg CD4+ T cells sorted from blood. The CDR3 nucleotides read TGTGCCAGCAGTGCCGGACAGGGTTGGTACGAGCAGTACTTC. Translation: CASSAGQGWYEQYF.